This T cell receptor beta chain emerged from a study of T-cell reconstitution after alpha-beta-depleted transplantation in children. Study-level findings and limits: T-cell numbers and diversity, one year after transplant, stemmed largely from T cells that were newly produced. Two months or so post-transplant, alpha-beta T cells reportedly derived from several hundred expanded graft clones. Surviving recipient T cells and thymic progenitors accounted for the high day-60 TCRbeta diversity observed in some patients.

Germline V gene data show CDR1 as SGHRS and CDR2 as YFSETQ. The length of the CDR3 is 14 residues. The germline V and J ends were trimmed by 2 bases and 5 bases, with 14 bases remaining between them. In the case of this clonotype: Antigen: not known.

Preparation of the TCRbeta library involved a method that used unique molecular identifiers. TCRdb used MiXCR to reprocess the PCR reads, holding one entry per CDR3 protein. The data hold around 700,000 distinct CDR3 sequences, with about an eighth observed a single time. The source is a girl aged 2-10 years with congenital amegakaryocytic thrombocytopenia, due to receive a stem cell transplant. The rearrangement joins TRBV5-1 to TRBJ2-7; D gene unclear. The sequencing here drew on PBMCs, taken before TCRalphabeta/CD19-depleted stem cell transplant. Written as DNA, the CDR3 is TGCGCCAGCAGCTTCTTTTGCACACCCGACGAGCAGTACTTC. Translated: CASSFFCTPDEQYF. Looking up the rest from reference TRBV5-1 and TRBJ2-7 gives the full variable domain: KAGVTQTPRYLIKTRGQQVTLSCSPISGHRSVSWYQQTPGQGLQFLFEYFSETQRNKGNFPGRFSGRQFSNSRSEMNVSTLELGDSALYLCASSFFCTPDEQYFGPGTRLTVT.